This T cell receptor (beta chain) was sequenced during a study of T cells in Graves' hyperthyroidism and ophthalmopathy. This clonotype came up a few times. Its matching antigen is unknown. Isolation of PBMCs was performed on 8.5 to 10 ml fresh peripheral blood. General observations from the study: A 13 V-J model separated ophthalmopathy from stable hyperthyroidism.

The ends lost 5 bases at V and 3 bases at J; junction bases unmatched: 14. Per germline, CDR1 MNHNS and CDR2 SASEGT. The CDR3 consists of 18 residues. The source material, RNA transcripts, was used to amplify TCR beta CDR3 regions. TCR CDR3 regions were first amplified by RT-PCR with HTBI primers. TCRdb re-derived calls from the multiplex PCR reads in MiXCR, one entry per CDR3 protein. Of 310,000 or so distinct CDR3 sequences in the sample, approximately 15% were seen once. This receptor was taken from a woman aged 55 to 70 with Graves' ophthalmopathy. The chain has TRBV6-1 and TRBJ2-3, with 10 bases identical to TRBD2. Input material: blood. DNA of the CDR3: TGTGCCAGCAGTTACAGGTCTAGCGGGGGCCTCAAGACAGATACGCAGTATTTT. Translation gives CASSYRSSGGLKTDTQYF.